The 25 T cell receptor beta chains in this list originate from one sample, sequenced in a study of tumor-infiltrating lymphocytes in primary liver carcinoma. Out of unsorted whole blood came the blood RNA, and germline DNA was extracted as well. A constant-region primer served to make TCR beta cDNA from about 0.45 ug total RNA. Three nested multiplex PCR rounds, a slightly modified ARM-PCR, produced the libraries for TCR beta. Rounds one and two of PCR, each of roughly 10 cycles, were primed with TRBV1-TRBV30 forward primers and a C-beta reverse primer. Using its own MiXCR run on the multiplex PCR reads, TCRdb lists one record per CDR3 protein. This table holds fewer than 400,000 distinct CDR3 sequences, 65% found once. The sequenced sample consisted of peripheral blood. The source of these receptors is a man between 40 and 49 years old with primary liver carcinoma and hepatitis B virus infection.

CDR3 amino acids: CASRPDAKTYGYTF. Here the CDR3 DNA reads TGTGCCAGCAGGCCGGACGCTAAGACCTATGGCTACACCTTC. This chain joins TRBV6-2 or TRBV6-3 and TRBJ1-2; D ambiguous. CDR1 is MNHEY, CDR2 SVGEGT, per germline. This CDR3 comprises 14 residues. Trimming stripped 6 bases from V and 4 bases from J, with 15 bases between.

Notes on this clonotype: A read error may be the cause here, since a much bigger clone is one base away. This chain uses TRBV29-1 with TRBJ1-3; no clear D gene. CDR3 length: 14 amino acids. With 5 bases removed from V and 0 bases from J, the gap between germline ends came to 11 bases. The germline V gene encodes CDR1 SQVTM and CDR2 ANQGSEA. CDR3: CSVPMPSSGNTIYF. The DNA of the CDR3 is TGCAGCGTTCCCATGCCGAGCTCTGGAAACACCATATATTTT.

Ten or more counts support this clonotype. V and J are TRBV12-3 or TRBV12-4 and TRBJ1-1, with TRBD1 as a possible D gene (5 bases). Trimming took off 8 bases at V and 0 bases at J, with 7 bases between the two ends. The CDR3 consists of 12 residues. CDR3 nucleotides: TGTGCCAGCGGGGGAATGAACACTGAAGCTTTCTTT. Translation: CASGGMNTEAFF.

Comment on this clonotype: A much more abundant neighbour one base away suggests this may be a read error. This rearrangement joins TRBV6-2 or TRBV6-3 to TRBJ1-6; D is unclear. Germline V CDR1 and CDR2: MNHEY, SVGEGT. The CDR3 has 14 amino acids. The CDR3 is CVSSYGDNNSPLHF. The CDR3 DNA reads as TGTGTCAGCAGTTACGGCGATAATAATTCACCCCTCCACTTT.

A few counts support this clonotype. A much more abundant neighbour one base away suggests this may be a read error. The CDR3 reads CASGSLGVGTDTQYF. CDR3 sequence (DNA): TGTGCCAGCGGTTCCCTGGGGGTTGGCACAGATACGCAGTATTTT. This rearrangement joins TRBV6-6 to TRBJ2-3; D may correspond to TRBD1 or TRBD2 (5 bases each). The CDR3 is 15 residues long. V lost 8 bases and J lost 1, with 16 bases in between. Germline assignment: CDR1 MNHNY and CDR2 SVGAGI (reference sequence).

Comments on this clonotype: Since the CDR3 does not end with the conserved phenylalanine or tryptophan, this likely comes from a read error. This chain connects TRBV29-1 to TRBJ1-1, with 10 bases fitting TRBD1. Germline V gene sequence: CDR1 SQVTM, CDR2 ANQGSEA. This CDR3 contains 12 residues. The CDR3 DNA follows: TGCAACGTAGGGACAGGGGTGGCTGAAGCTTTCCTT. Its protein product is CNVGTGVAEAFL.

As concerns this clonotype: This is likely a read error, given that the CDR3 carries no conserved phenylalanine or tryptophan at its end. The chain links TRBV29-1 to TRBJ2-7; 9 nucleotides agree with TRBD1. The end of the DNA aligns better with TRBJ2-1, so the J call may be wrong. Per germline, CDR1 SQVTM and CDR2 ANQGSEA. The CDR3 extends over 12 amino acids. Here the CDR3 reads CSVGTGNYEQFL. CDR3 nucleotides: TGCAGCGTCGGGACAGGGAACTACGAGCAGTTCTTA.

This clonotype was observed a few times. A much larger clone differs by one base, so this may be a read error. The chain employs TRBV6-1 and TRBJ1-1, with D perhaps TRBD1 (5 bases). From germline, CDR1 is MNHNS and CDR2 SASEGT. CDR3 length: 14 residues. The CDR3 coding sequence is TGTCCCAGCAGTGTCAGGGTGAAATTCCCTGAAGCTTTCTTT. Translation: CPSSVRVKFPEAFF.

This clonotype was picked up one time. The V gene is TRBV6-2 or TRBV6-3, the J gene TRBJ1-2; 11 bases map to TRBD1. Germline lookup yields CDR1 MNHEY and CDR2 SVGEGT. The length of the CDR3 is 14 residues. The CDR3 sequence is CSISRLGQGDGYTF. CDR3 bases: TGTTCCATCAGTCGCCTGGGACAGGGGGATGGCTACACCTTC.

This clonotype was detected only a few times. One end of the junction varies from germline; a read error may be responsible. DNA for the CDR3: TGTGCCAGCAGTCCTCGGCTAGCGGCCTATGAGCAGTACTTC. The encoded protein is CASSPRLAAYEQYF. This sequence joins TRBV7-9 and TRBJ2-7, with 7 nucleotides matching TRBD2. This CDR3 comprises 14 residues. The germline V gene has CDR1 SEHNR and CDR2 FQNEAQ (reference sequence).

As to this clonotype: Possible read error: a much larger clone is one base away. The chain is built from TRBV6-5 and TRBJ2-2; 7 positions match TRBD2. The germline gives CDR1 MNHEY, CDR2 SVGAGI. The CDR3 totals 16 residues. The CDR3 region is CASSYSSVAGTWELFF. For the CDR3, the DNA is TGTGCCAGCAGTTACTCGTCGGTAGCGGGCACCTGGGAGCTGTTTTTT.

Details on this clonotype: The junction differs from germline at one of its ends, possibly a read error. The chain employs TRBV5-1 and TRBJ2-5, with a tentative D call TRBD1 (5 bases). This CDR3 has 16 amino acids. Germline-derived CDR1 and CDR2 are SGHRS and YFSETQ. The CDR3 DNA is TGCACCAGCAGCTTCGGCATTCAGGGTGGAAAAGAGACCCAGTACTTC. Residues: CTSSFGIQGGKETQYF.

About this clonotype: This may be a read error: a much more frequent sequence differs by one nucleotide. The rearrangement links TRBV29-1 to TRBJ1-2; no definite D call. The CDR3 sequence is 10 residues long. The ends were cut back, 3 bases at V and 8 bases at J, with 7 bases in the middle. The V gene's germline CDR1 is SQVTM and CDR2 ANQGSEA. The CDR3 DNA reads as TGCAGCGTTGAGGGGTCGGGCTACACCTTC. Translated: CSVEGSGYTF.

As to this clonotype: A much larger clone differs by one base, so this may be a read error. This chain connects TRBV4-1 to TRBJ2-7, with D unresolved. Germline-derived CDR1 and CDR2 are MGHRA and YSYEKL. V gave up 0 bases and J gave up 6 bases, with 9 bases separating them. The length of the CDR3 is 13 residues. The CDR3 loop is CASSQEFEFEQYF. CDR3 coding DNA: TGCGCCAGCAGCCAAGAGTTCGAGTTCGAGCAGTACTTC.

Remarks on this clonotype: This may be a read error, as it is one base from a much larger clone. The chain has TRBV6-6 and TRBJ2-1; tentative D call: TRBD2 (6 bases). V was trimmed by 6 bases and J by 9 bases, leaving 18 bases between them. Germline V lookup: CDR1 MNHNY, CDR2 SVGAGI (reference sequence). The CDR3 is made up of 14 amino acids. The CDR3 protein is CASSVWGDNSEQFF. The CDR3 DNA sequence: TGTGCCAGCAGCGTATGGGGGGATAACAGTGAGCAGTTCTTC.

This rearrangement joins TRBV4-3 to TRBJ1-6; no firm D call. CDR3 length equals 16 residues. Trimming cost V 6 bases and J 0 bases, with 12 bases left between them. CDR1 and CDR2 from the germline V gene are LGHNA and YSLEER. The CDR3 sequence: CASRSARSSYNSPLHF. The DNA for the CDR3 is TGCGCCAGCAGGTCCGCCAGGAGCTCCTATAATTCACCCCTCCACTTT.

Concerning this clonotype: At one end the junction does not follow the germline gene, possibly because of a read error. The V and J genes are TRBV4-3 and TRBJ1-4; possible D gene TRBD1, 5 bases. Germline V gene lookup returns CDR1 LGHNA and CDR2 YSLEER. This CDR3 contains 17 residues. The CDR3 loop is CASSPRGTTATNGKLFF. The CDR3 nucleotides read TGCGCCAGCAGCCCACGGGGGACGACTGCGACTAATGGAAAACTGTTTTTT.

This sequence joins TRBV6-1 and TRBJ2-7; the D call may be TRBD1 or TRBD2 (5 bases each). V was clipped by 6 bases and J by 2 bases, with 14 bases between them. Germline CDR1 MNHNS, CDR2 SASEGT. The CDR3 is 14 residues long. CDR3 nucleotide sequence: TGTGCCAGCAGCACCGGGACGGGGACCTACGAGCAGTACTTC. It yields the protein CASSTGTGTYEQYF.

Turning to this clonotype: Just one base apart from a much larger clone, this may be a read error. The rearrangement uses TRBV6-5 and TRBJ2-3, with TRBD2 identical over 9 bases. V dropped 9 bases and J dropped 6; count of bases not matched to a gene: 10. This CDR3 has 14 residues. Germline V gene sequence: CDR1 MNHEY, CDR2 SVGAGI. The CDR3 region has the DNA TGTGCCAGGAGCTCTAGCGGGACGGGTGATACGCAGTATTTT. This sequence encodes CARSSSGTGDTQYF.

This clonotype was seen repeatedly, ten times or more. V is TRBV6-5 and J is TRBJ1-2, with D possibly matching TRBD1 (6 bases). The CDR3 consists of 12 residues. Trimming took 5 bases from V and 5 from J, leaving 9 bases between them. Germline loops: CDR1 MNHEY, CDR2 SVGAGI. For the CDR3, the DNA is TGTGCCAGCAGTGGGGGCGGGTATGGCTACACCTTC. Amino acids: CASSGGGYGYTF.

The J gene is TRBJ2-3, the V gene TRBV28, with no clear D. V was clipped by 2 bases and J by 4 bases, with 10 bases between them. CDR3 length equals 14 residues. Per germline, CDR1 MDHEN and CDR2 SYDVKM. The CDR3 loop is CASSLVQEADTQYF. In DNA, the CDR3 is TGTGCCAGCAGTTTAGTTCAGGAAGCAGATACGCAGTATTTT.

As regards this clonotype: A read error is possible here, since a much larger clone lies one base away. The V and J genes are TRBV6-5 and TRBJ2-1, with a weak D call TRBD2 (5 bases). Looked up from germline, CDR1 is MNHEY and CDR2 is SVGAGI. CDR3 length equals 16 residues. The CDR3 protein is CASSYLGLPGNNEQSF. DNA of the CDR3: TGTGCCAGCAGTTACCTGGGCCTCCCGGGAAACAATGAGCAGTCCTTC.

In its sample, this clonotype was seen many times. This chain joins TRBV4-2 and TRBJ1-5; TRBD1 might be the D (5 bases). CDR1 and CDR2 from the germline V gene are LGHNA and YNFKEQ. CDR3 length: 15 amino acids. Trimming took off 0 bases at V and 5 bases at J, with 11 bases between the two ends. For the CDR3, the DNA is TGTGCCAGCAGCCAAGATCCATCAGGGTATCAGCCCCAGCATTTT. It encodes CASSQDPSGYQPQHF.

This clonotype was seen once. This chain uses TRBV5-1 with TRBJ2-7; D is unclear. Trimming pared 1 base from V and 4 bases from J, leaving 9 bases between. Germline V gene data show CDR1 as SGHRS and CDR2 as YFSETQ. This CDR3 spans 13 amino acids. CDR3: CASSLTQNYEQYF. The DNA for the CDR3 is TGCGCCAGCAGCTTGACTCAGAATTACGAGCAGTACTTC. Drawing the rest from reference TRBV5-1 and TRBJ2-7, the complete variable domain is KAGVTQTPRYLIKTRGQQVTLSCSPISGHRSVSWYQQTPGQGLQFLFEYFSETQRNKGNFPGRFSGRQFSNSRSEMNVSTLELGDSALYLCASSLTQNYEQYFGPGTRLTVT.

A word on this clonotype: Since a much larger clone is just one base distant, this may be a read error. The CDR3, as DNA: TGTGCCAGCAGTTACCACAGGGGGTCAAACTATGGCTGCACCTTC. This gives the protein CASSYHRGSNYGCTF. The V gene is TRBV6-2 or TRBV6-3, the J gene TRBJ1-2; TRBD1 matches at 8 bases. Per the germline V gene, CDR1 is MNHEY and CDR2 is SVGEGT. The CDR3 consists of 15 residues.